The present T cell receptor (beta chain) was sequenced within a study of cytomegalovirus exposure and HLA in healthy donors. Study-wide context: The platform used for the roughly 130 validation repertoires matched that of the 650 to 750 first-cohort repertoires, a later analysis reported.

Generated by immunoSEQ multiplex PCR, the TCRdb table keeps only in-frame clones and is missing some. The sample has about 95,000 clones, roughly 85% seen once. Details on this clone: Its specificity is unknown.

Broader study findings: The study labeled 164 TCR beta chains cytomegalovirus-associated.

The CDR3 contains 14 residues. The germline gives CDR1 LNHDA, CDR2 SQIVND (reference sequence). V was trimmed by 0 bases and J by 2 bases, leaving 5 bases between them. The donors were part of the approximately 120-subject validation cohort, which stood apart from the roughly 670-subject first cohort. This chain links TRBV19 with TRBJ1-5; D is uncertain. The TCR sequence derives from a man between 18 and 29 years old in good health and CMV-seropositive. The sample consisted of PBMCs. For the CDR3, the DNA is TGTGCCAGTAGTATAGACGGAGGCAATCAGCCCCAGCATTTT. Its translation is CASSIDGGNQPQHF.